The rows below give T cell receptor beta chains drawn from one sample of a study of early T cells in non-severe SARS-CoV-2 infection. Using its own MiXCR run on the 5' RACE reads, TCRdb lists one record per CDR3 protein. Among tens of thousands of distinct CDR3 sequences listed, 9.5% to 15% were seen once. Specimen: whole blood. The source of these receptors is an adult who was a healthcare worker with PCR-confirmed SARS-CoV-2 infection or an uninfected control (not recorded which). CDR3s include the opening cysteine and the closing phenylalanine or tryptophan. The D gene is left open where the match is weak. Size tells how often a clone was seen (once, few, many) or the class of an expanded clone, and some rows leave it out.

clone_size: few
j_call: TRBJ2-3
v_call: TRBV4-1
d_call: NA
cdr3_aa: CASSQPAVSTDTQYF
cdr3_nt: TGCGCCAGCAGCCAACCAGCCGTTTCCACAGATACGCAGTATTTT

clone_size: few
j_call: TRBJ2-7
v_call: TRBV9
d_call: NA
cdr3_aa: CASSRNPRGAYEQYF
cdr3_nt: TGTGCCAGCAGCCGCAACCCTCGCGGGGCCTACGAGCAGTACTTC

clone_size: many
j_call: TRBJ2-1
v_call: TRBV20-1
d_call: NA
cdr3_aa: CSASILAEQFF
cdr3_nt: TGCAGTGCTAGTATCCTAGCGGAGCAGTTCTTC

clone_size: few
j_call: TRBJ2-1
v_call: TRBV11-2
d_call: NA
cdr3_aa: CASSLDLVNEQFF
cdr3_nt: TGTGCCAGCAGCTTAGATCTAGTTAATGAGCAGTTCTTC

clone_size: NA
j_call: TRBJ2-2
v_call: TRBV4-1
d_call: NA
cdr3_aa: CASSATRGVNTGELFF
cdr3_nt: TGCGCCAGCAGCGCTACTAGAGGGGTTAACACCGGGGAGCTGTTTTTT

clone_size: few
j_call: TRBJ1-1
v_call: TRBV19
d_call: TRBD1
cdr3_aa: CASSMGQGVLNTEAFF
cdr3_nt: TGTGCCAGTAGTATGGGACAGGGAGTCCTGAACACTGAAGCTTTCTTT

clone_size: many
j_call: TRBJ2-1
v_call: TRBV11-2
d_call: TRBD2
cdr3_aa: CASSLTSVGEQFF
cdr3_nt: TGTGCCAGCAGTCTGACTAGCGTGGGTGAGCAGTTCTTC

clone_size: NA
j_call: TRBJ1-4
v_call: TRBV4-1
d_call: NA
cdr3_aa: CASSQVGDEKLFF
cdr3_nt: TGCGCCAGCAGCCAAGTAGGGGATGAAAAACTGTTTTTT

clone_size: many
j_call: TRBJ2-7
v_call: TRBV9
d_call: NA
cdr3_aa: CASSPGGYEQYF
cdr3_nt: TGTGCCAGCAGCCCCGGAGGATACGAGCAGTACTTC

clone_size: many
j_call: TRBJ2-1
v_call: TRBV2
d_call: TRBD2
cdr3_aa: CASPPTSGVNNEQFF
cdr3_nt: TGTGCCTCTCCCCCCACCAGCGGGGTAAACAATGAGCAGTTCTTC

clone_size: NA
j_call: TRBJ2-7
v_call: TRBV7-2
d_call: NA
cdr3_aa: CASSLFGGLTYEQYF
cdr3_nt: TGTGCCAGCAGCTTATTTGGGGGCCTAACCTACGAGCAGTACTTC

clone_size: few
j_call: TRBJ2-1
v_call: TRBV6-2/TRBV6-3
d_call: NA
cdr3_aa: CASSSRRISYNEQFF
cdr3_nt: TGTGCCAGCAGTTCCCGACGGATCTCCTACAATGAGCAGTTCTTC

clone_size: few
j_call: TRBJ2-2
v_call: TRBV27
d_call: TRBD1
cdr3_aa: CASSLQTGAFGELFF
cdr3_nt: TGTGCCAGCAGTTTACAGACAGGGGCGTTCGGGGAGCTGTTTTTT

clone_size: many
j_call: TRBJ2-7
v_call: TRBV3-1
d_call: TRBD2
cdr3_aa: CASSLRTSGSEYEQYF
cdr3_nt: TGTGCCAGCAGCCTGCGGACTAGCGGGAGTGAGTACGAGCAGTACTTC

clone_size: NA
j_call: TRBJ2-4
v_call: TRBV5-8
d_call: TRBD1
cdr3_aa: CASSSYRGRTKNIQYF
cdr3_nt: TGTGCCAGCAGCTCCTACAGGGGACGAACCAAAAACATTCAGTACTTC

clone_size: few
j_call: TRBJ1-5
v_call: TRBV7-6
d_call: TRBD1
cdr3_aa: CASSNGQGYSPQHF
cdr3_nt: TGTGCCAGCAGCAACGGACAGGGATACTCGCCCCAGCATTTT

clone_size: NA
j_call: TRBJ2-7
v_call: TRBV12-3/TRBV12-4
d_call: NA
cdr3_aa: CASTSSPGPPAYEQYF
cdr3_nt: TGTGCCAGCACTTCCTCCCCAGGGCCGCCAGCCTACGAGCAGTACTTC

clone_size: few
j_call: TRBJ2-5
v_call: TRBV20-1
d_call: NA
cdr3_aa: CSAKMDGAGTQYF
cdr3_nt: TGCAGTGCCAAAATGGACGGAGCAGGGACCCAGTACTTC

clone_size: NA
j_call: TRBJ1-6
v_call: TRBV12-5
d_call: TRBD1
cdr3_aa: CASGLASLGQGARDSPLHF
cdr3_nt: TGTGCTAGTGGTTTGGCCTCACTCGGACAGGGGGCTCGAGATTCACCCCTCCACTTT

clone_size: NA
j_call: TRBJ1-5
v_call: TRBV15
d_call: NA
cdr3_aa: CATSRVPGGNQPQHF
cdr3_nt: TGTGCCACCAGCAGAGTACCGGGGGGAAATCAGCCCCAGCATTTT

clone_size: NA
j_call: TRBJ1-5
v_call: TRBV12-3/TRBV12-4
d_call: TRBD1
cdr3_aa: CASSLGGGQASNQPQHF
cdr3_nt: TGTGCCAGCAGTTTAGGAGGGGGACAGGCCAGCAATCAGCCCCAGCATTTT

clone_size: many
j_call: TRBJ2-3
v_call: TRBV20-1
d_call: TRBD2
cdr3_aa: CSALRAGEITDTQYF
cdr3_nt: TGCAGTGCTCTTCGGGCGGGGGAAATCACAGATACGCAGTATTTT

clone_size: NA
j_call: TRBJ2-4
v_call: TRBV29-1
d_call: NA
cdr3_aa: CSVTENGGQNIQYF
cdr3_nt: TGCAGCGTTACGGAGAACGGCGGGCAAAACATTCAGTACTTC

clone_size: NA
j_call: TRBJ1-2
v_call: TRBV6-5
d_call: NA
cdr3_aa: CASSQMATVVYGYTF
cdr3_nt: TGTGCCAGCAGCCAGATGGCTACGGTCGTCTATGGCTACACCTTC

clone_size: many
j_call: TRBJ2-1
v_call: TRBV6-6
d_call: NA
cdr3_aa: CASSYRRSPYNEQFF
cdr3_nt: TGTGCCAGCAGTTACCGTAGGTCCCCCTACAATGAGCAGTTCTTC

clone_size: NA
j_call: TRBJ1-4
v_call: TRBV27
d_call: NA
cdr3_aa: CASSGGANEKLFF
cdr3_nt: TGTGCCAGCAGTGGTGGAGCTAATGAAAAACTGTTTTTT

clone_size: few
j_call: TRBJ1-4
v_call: TRBV6-2/TRBV6-3
d_call: NA
cdr3_aa: CASSFGLGEKLFF
cdr3_nt: TGTGCCAGCAGTTTTGGTCTTGGCGAAAAACTGTTTTTT

clone_size: few
j_call: TRBJ2-5
v_call: TRBV19
d_call: NA
cdr3_aa: CASRPGGIQETQYF
cdr3_nt: TGTGCCAGTCGTCCTGGCGGGATCCAAGAGACCCAGTACTTC

clone_size: NA
j_call: TRBJ2-1
v_call: TRBV7-9
d_call: NA
cdr3_aa: CASSHPVTAASSYNEQFF
cdr3_nt: TGTGCCAGCAGCCATCCCGTGACAGCTGCCAGCTCCTACAATGAGCAGTTCTTC

clone_size: many
j_call: TRBJ2-3
v_call: TRBV19
d_call: NA
cdr3_aa: CASTKDGGRDTQYF
cdr3_nt: TGTGCCAGTACCAAAGACGGGGGTCGGGATACGCAGTATTTT

clone_size: many
j_call: TRBJ1-4
v_call: TRBV9
d_call: NA
cdr3_aa: CASSVEGTDNEKLFF
cdr3_nt: TGTGCCAGCAGCGTAGAGGGGACGGATAATGAAAAACTGTTTTTT

clone_size: NA
j_call: TRBJ1-1
v_call: TRBV19
d_call: TRBD1
cdr3_aa: CASTFLGDRVMNTEAFF
cdr3_nt: TGTGCCAGTACCTTTCTAGGGGACAGGGTAATGAACACTGAAGCTTTCTTT

clone_size: many
j_call: TRBJ1-1
v_call: TRBV5-6
d_call: NA
cdr3_aa: CASSLELGGAFF
cdr3_nt: TGTGCCAGCAGCTTGGAATTGGGTGGAGCTTTCTTT

clone_size: few
j_call: TRBJ1-2
v_call: TRBV12-3/TRBV12-4
d_call: NA
cdr3_aa: CASSLYSTTNYGYTF
cdr3_nt: TGTGCCAGCAGTTTATACAGCACCACTAACTATGGCTACACCTTC

clone_size: many
j_call: TRBJ2-3
v_call: TRBV15
d_call: NA
cdr3_aa: CATSSLGGGLGDTQYF
cdr3_nt: TGTGCCACCAGCAGCCTAGGGGGCGGACTAGGGGATACGCAGTATTTT

clone_size: NA
j_call: TRBJ1-4
v_call: TRBV7-9
d_call: NA
cdr3_aa: CASSLGAGEKLFF
cdr3_nt: TGTGCCAGCAGCTTAGGAGCGGGTGAAAAACTGTTTTTT

clone_size: many
j_call: TRBJ2-5
v_call: TRBV30
d_call: TRBD2
cdr3_aa: CAWSVLPGGAGLAGETQYF
cdr3_nt: TGTGCCTGGAGTGTATTACCCGGGGGGGCCGGGTTGGCCGGTGAGACCCAGTACTTC

clone_size: few
j_call: TRBJ2-6
v_call: TRBV5-1
d_call: NA
cdr3_aa: CASSLGRTGANVLTF
cdr3_nt: TGCGCCAGCAGCTTGGGCAGAACTGGGGCCAACGTCCTGACTTTC

clone_size: many
j_call: TRBJ1-1
v_call: TRBV30
d_call: NA
cdr3_aa: CAWSVHNTEAFF
cdr3_nt: TGTGCCTGGAGTGTACATAACACTGAAGCTTTCTTT

clone_size: few
j_call: TRBJ2-3
v_call: TRBV24-1
d_call: NA
cdr3_aa: CATSEGSSTDTQYF
cdr3_nt: TGTGCCACCAGTGAGGGCTCTAGCACAGATACGCAGTATTTT

clone_size: NA
j_call: TRBJ1-4
v_call: TRBV6-2/TRBV6-3
d_call: NA
cdr3_aa: CASSDPGATNEKLFF
cdr3_nt: TGTGCCAGCAGTGATCCAGGGGCAACTAATGAAAAACTGTTTTTT

clone_size: many
j_call: TRBJ2-1
v_call: TRBV20-1
d_call: NA
cdr3_aa: CSAPIQGNHNEQFF
cdr3_nt: TGCAGTGCTCCCATCCAAGGGAACCACAATGAGCAGTTCTTC

clone_size: few
j_call: TRBJ2-3
v_call: TRBV20-1
d_call: NA
cdr3_aa: CSASGGTRTDTQYF
cdr3_nt: TGCAGTGCTAGTGGCGGGACACGGACAGATACGCAGTATTTT

clone_size: many
j_call: TRBJ1-5
v_call: TRBV6-1
d_call: TRBD1
cdr3_aa: CASSTRQGPGPQHF
cdr3_nt: TGTGCCAGCAGCACCCGACAGGGCCCGGGGCCCCAGCATTTT

clone_size: many
j_call: TRBJ2-5
v_call: TRBV6-5
d_call: TRBD2
cdr3_aa: CASRAGGARTQYF
cdr3_nt: TGTGCCAGCAGGGCCGGGGGGGCGAGGACCCAGTACTTC

clone_size: NA
j_call: TRBJ2-2
v_call: TRBV11-2
d_call: NA
cdr3_aa: CASSVTVIANTGELFF
cdr3_nt: TGTGCCAGCAGCGTGACAGTTATCGCGAACACCGGGGAGCTGTTTTTT

clone_size: few
j_call: TRBJ2-3
v_call: TRBV12-3/TRBV12-4
d_call: NA
cdr3_aa: CASSPPEERDTQYF
cdr3_nt: TGTGCCAGCAGCCCCCCGGAGGAAAGGGATACGCAGTATTTT

clone_size: few
j_call: TRBJ1-2
v_call: TRBV7-9
d_call: NA
cdr3_aa: CASSLEGWGLTNYGYTF
cdr3_nt: TGTGCCAGCAGCTTAGAAGGTTGGGGCCTCACTAACTATGGCTACACCTTC

clone_size: NA
j_call: TRBJ2-7
v_call: TRBV9
d_call: TRBD2
cdr3_aa: CASSPAGLAYEQYF
cdr3_nt: TGTGCCAGCAGCCCTGCGGGACTAGCGTACGAGCAGTACTTC

clone_size: NA
j_call: TRBJ2-3
v_call: TRBV28
d_call: NA
cdr3_aa: CASASVNTQYF
cdr3_nt: TGTGCCAGCGCTAGCGTTAATACGCAGTATTTT

clone_size: many
j_call: TRBJ2-7
v_call: TRBV11-2
d_call: TRBD2
cdr3_aa: CASSFLRGYEQYF
cdr3_nt: TGTGCCAGCAGCTTCCTGCGGGGGTACGAGCAGTACTTC

clone_size: many
j_call: TRBJ2-3
v_call: TRBV5-1
d_call: NA
cdr3_aa: CASSDQPLDTQYF
cdr3_nt: TGCGCCAGCAGCGACCAACCCCTAGATACGCAGTATTTT

clone_size: many
j_call: TRBJ1-1
v_call: TRBV5-1
d_call: NA
cdr3_aa: CASSWVRDTEAFF
cdr3_nt: TGCGCCAGCAGCTGGGTCCGGGACACTGAAGCTTTCTTT

clone_size: few
j_call: TRBJ2-7
v_call: TRBV28
d_call: TRBD1
cdr3_aa: CASSTNRGDVSYEQYF
cdr3_nt: TGTGCCAGCAGTACCAACAGGGGCGACGTCTCCTACGAGCAGTACTTC

clone_size: many
j_call: TRBJ2-3
v_call: TRBV7-2
d_call: TRBD2
cdr3_aa: CASSPRDYADTQYF
cdr3_nt: TGTGCCAGCAGCCCCAGGGACTACGCGGATACGCAGTATTTT

clone_size: NA
j_call: TRBJ1-1
v_call: TRBV20-1
d_call: NA
cdr3_aa: CSARRTGRMGTEAFF
cdr3_nt: TGCAGTGCCAGGAGAACAGGGCGGATGGGGACTGAAGCTTTCTTT

clone_size: few
j_call: TRBJ2-3
v_call: TRBV20-1
d_call: NA
cdr3_aa: CSAIPIGEGTDTQYF
cdr3_nt: TGCAGTGCTATACCAATCGGTGAGGGGACAGATACGCAGTATTTT

clone_size: few
j_call: TRBJ2-1
v_call: TRBV6-4
d_call: NA
cdr3_aa: CASSDSRRQVSYNEQFF
cdr3_nt: TGTGCCAGCAGTGACTCGAGGCGGCAGGTCTCCTACAATGAGCAGTTCTTC

clone_size: few
j_call: TRBJ1-2
v_call: TRBV5-1
d_call: NA
cdr3_aa: CASSLWANEGYTF
cdr3_nt: TGCGCCAGCAGCTTGTGGGCTAATGAAGGCTACACCTTC

clone_size: many
j_call: TRBJ2-6
v_call: TRBV7-9
d_call: NA
cdr3_aa: CASSPQGSVGANVLTF
cdr3_nt: TGTGCCAGCAGCCCACAGGGCTCGGTTGGGGCCAACGTCCTGACTTTC